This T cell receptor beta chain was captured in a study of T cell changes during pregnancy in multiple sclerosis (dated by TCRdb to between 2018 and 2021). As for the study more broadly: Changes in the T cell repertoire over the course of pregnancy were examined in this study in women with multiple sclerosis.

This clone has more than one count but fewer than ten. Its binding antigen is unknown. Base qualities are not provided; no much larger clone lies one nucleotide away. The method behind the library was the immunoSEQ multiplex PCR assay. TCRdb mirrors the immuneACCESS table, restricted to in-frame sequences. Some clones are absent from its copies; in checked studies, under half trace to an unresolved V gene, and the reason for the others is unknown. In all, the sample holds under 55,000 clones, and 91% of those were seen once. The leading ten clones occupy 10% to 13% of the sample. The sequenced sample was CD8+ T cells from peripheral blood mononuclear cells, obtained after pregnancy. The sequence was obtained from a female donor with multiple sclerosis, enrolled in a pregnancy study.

The CDR3 region reads CASSYRGTGTYEQYF. The base sequence is TGTGCCAGCAGCTACCGTGGGACTGGCACCTACGAGCAGTACTTC. The rearranged segments are TRBV2 and TRBJ2-7, and perhaps TRBD2 as D gene, on 6 matching bases. Reading the germline V gene gives CDR1 SNHLY and CDR2 FYNNEI. Its CDR3 holds 15 amino acids, cysteine through phenylalanine. Here the CDR3 DNA is all that survives: 45 bases in frame from base 1. A distance of 17 bases separates the germline ends of V and J, which lose 6 bases and 2 bases respectively.